Following are 24 T cell receptor beta chains from one sample sequenced in a study of Ad26.COV2.S vaccination and SARS-CoV-2 variants. Profiled with immunoSEQ multiplex PCR; TCRdb holds only in-frame clones, not every one. The sample contains nearly 95,000 clones, about four fifths of which appear only once. The sequencing here drew on peripheral blood, taken after recovery from COVID-19. The receptors originated from a human donor who had recovered from COVID-19.

The chain uses TRBV7-2 and TRBJ1-1, with D maybe TRBD1 (5 bases). CDR3 length: 15 amino acids. Per the germline V gene, CDR1 is SGHTA and CDR2 is FQGNSA. Trimming left V 0 bases short and J 1 base short, with 9 bases between. The CDR3 bases are TGTGCCAGCAGCTTAGCTTCAGGGAGGAACACTGAAGCTTTCTTT. It is translated as CASSLASGRNTEAFF. Full variable domain (outside the CDR3, taken from reference TRBV7-2 and TRBJ1-1): GAGVSQSPSNKVTEKGKDVELRCDPISGHTALYWYRQSLGQGLEFLIYFQGNSAPDKSGLPSDRFSAERTGGSVSTLTIQRTQQEDSAVYLCASSLASGRNTEAFFGQGTRLTVV.

This rearrangement joins TRBV6-2 or TRBV6-3 to TRBJ2-1, with 11 bases identical to TRBD2. V lost 6 bases to trimming and J lost 3 bases; unmatched junction nucleotides: 4. This CDR3 region has 15 residues. Germline CDR1 reads MNHEY; CDR2 reads SVGEGT. The CDR3 sequence: CASSQLAGDYNEQFF. DNA of the CDR3: TGTGCCAGCAGCCAACTAGCGGGAGACTACAATGAGCAGTTCTTC.

The rearrangement uses TRBV6-1 and TRBJ2-7; perhaps D is TRBD1 or TRBD2 (5 bases each). This CDR3 is built from 14 residues. V lost 7 bases to trimming and J lost 3 bases, with 16 bases between them. CDR1 is MNHNS and CDR2 is SASEGT in the germline V gene. The CDR3 DNA is TGTGCCAGCAAAGGGACCGCGGGTAACTACGAGCAGTACTTC. Encoded protein: CASKGTAGNYEQYF.

The V and J genes are TRBV6-5 and TRBJ1-2; unclear D gene. CDR1 and CDR2 (germline): MNHEY, SVGAGI. This CDR3 is 15 amino acids long. The V end was cut by 6 bases, the J end by 4 bases, with 18 bases between. The CDR3 DNA sequence: TGTGCCAGCAGCGAGACGCATTCGCTCGGCTATGGCTACACCTTC. Residues: CASSETHSLGYGYTF.

The sample holds a few counts of this clone. The rearrangement uses TRBV4-2 and TRBJ1-3; D is uncertain. Germline assignment: CDR1 LGHNA and CDR2 YNFKEQ. This CDR3 is 14 amino acids long. Between the trimmed V and J ends, which lost 3 bases and 0 bases, there was a span of 6 bases. CDR3 nucleotides: TGTGCCAGCAGCCAGGCCCCCTCTGGAAACACCATATATTTT. It yields the protein CASSQAPSGNTIYF.

This chain joins TRBV28 and TRBJ2-1; 12 bases fit TRBD2. Losses at the gene ends were 8 bases for V and 15 bases for J; bases not matched to a gene: 8. This CDR3 has 12 residues. Germline V lookup: CDR1 MDHEN, CDR2 SYDVKM. This CDR3 is CASGLAGGPWFF. The CDR3 bases are TGTGCCAGCGGGCTAGCGGGAGGGCCGTGGTTCTTC. Using reference TRBV28 and TRBJ2-1 for the parts outside the CDR3, the full variable domain is DVKVTQSSRYLVKRTGEKVFLECVQDMDHENMFWYRQDPGLGLRLIYFSYDVKMKEKGDIPEGYSVSREKKERFSLILESASTNQTSMYLCASGLAGGPWFFGPGTRLTVL.

The chain has TRBV4-1 and TRBJ1-2; TRBD1 aligns across 7 bases. Looked up from germline, CDR1 is MGHRA and CDR2 is YSYEKL. Trimming at V came to 1 base and at J to 4 bases, leaving 9 bases not matched to a gene. CDR3 size: 16 residues. The CDR3: CASSQGAGGLGYGYTF. In DNA, the CDR3 is TGCGCCAGCAGCCAAGGGGCAGGGGGTCTCGGCTATGGCTACACCTTC.

The chain has TRBV9 and TRBJ2-2; 10 bases align to TRBD2. Trimming removed 3 bases from V and 3 bases from J; junction bases left unmatched: 8. This CDR3 contains 17 residues. Germline V gene data show CDR1 as SGDLS and CDR2 as YYNGEE. CDR3 residues: CASSDAGLAEYTGELFF. Here the CDR3 DNA reads TGTGCCAGCAGCGACGCCGGACTAGCGGAGTACACCGGGGAGCTGTTTTTT.

This clone occurred once. V and J are TRBV28 and TRBJ2-1; no reliable D call. V gave up 3 bases and J gave up 12 bases, with 9 bases separating them. This CDR3 comprises 11 residues. The germline V gene encodes CDR1 MDHEN and CDR2 SYDVKM. As DNA, the CDR3 is TGTGCCAGCAGTTTCCAGTTTAGGCAGTTCTTC. This encodes CASSFQFRQFF. The entire variable domain, with the rest obtained from reference TRBV28 and TRBJ2-1, is as follows: DVKVTQSSRYLVKRTGEKVFLECVQDMDHENMFWYRQDPGLGLRLIYFSYDVKMKEKGDIPEGYSVSREKKERFSLILESASTNQTSMYLCASSFQFRQFFGPGTRLTVL.

The chain recombines TRBV5-1 with TRBJ1-2; 7 bases map to TRBD1. Losses at the gene ends were 2 bases for V and 4 bases for J; bases not matched to a gene: 8. CDR3 size: 15 residues. CDR1 and CDR2 from the germline V gene are SGHRS and YFSETQ. CDR3 nucleotides: TGCGCCAGCAGCTTAGCGGGGGACAGTACCTATGGCTACACCTTC. Protein: CASSLAGDSTYGYTF.

This clone came up once. This chain links TRBV28 with TRBJ1-3; D possibly corresponds to TRBD1 (5 bases). Germline loops: CDR1 MDHEN, CDR2 SYDVKM. There are 13 residues in the CDR3. Trimming left V 3 bases short and J 5 bases short, with 8 bases between. The CDR3 region has the DNA TGTGCCAGCAGTTTTGAGGGGCGAAACACCATATATTTT. It is translated as CASSFEGRNTIYF.

This clone appeared a few times. The rearrangement uses TRBV5-1 and TRBJ2-5; the D call may be TRBD1 or TRBD2 (6 bases each). V shed 4 bases and J shed 5 bases, with 15 bases lying between them. This CDR3 is 14 amino acids long. The V gene's germline CDR1 is SGHRS and CDR2 YFSETQ. CDR3 protein: CASSHSGGGETQYF. The DNA of the CDR3 is TGCGCCAGCAGCCACTCCGGGGGCGGGGAGACCCAGTACTTC. The full variable domain, rest sourced from reference TRBV5-1 and TRBJ2-5, is KAGVTQTPRYLIKTRGQQVTLSCSPISGHRSVSWYQQTPGQGLQFLFEYFSETQRNKGNFPGRFSGRQFSNSRSEMNVSTLELGDSALYLCASSHSGGGETQYFGPGTRLLVL.

This clone was recorded a few times. The chain is built from TRBV28 and TRBJ1-2, with a tentative D call TRBD1 (6 bases). The germline CDR1 and CDR2 sequences are MDHEN and SYDVKM. The length of the CDR3 is 16 residues. Trimming took 2 bases from V and 2 from J, leaving 15 bases between them. CDR3 in amino acids: CASSLSGDITNYGYTF. CDR3 sequence (DNA): TGTGCCAGCAGTTTAAGCGGGGACATTACCAACTATGGCTACACCTTC.

The chain recombines TRBV5-1 with TRBJ2-7; D ambiguous. Germline loops: CDR1 SGHRS, CDR2 YFSETQ. V lost 5 bases, J lost 0 bases, and 15 bases lay in between. CDR3 length: 15 residues. CDR3 nucleotide sequence: TGCGCCAGCAGACCCTCGGAATCCACCTCCTACGAGCAGTACTTC. It yields the protein CASRPSESTSYEQYF.

The chain carries TRBV9 and TRBJ2-7; the D is unclear. Germline V lookup: CDR1 SGDLS, CDR2 YYNGEE. There are 16 residues in the CDR3. Trimming removed 4 bases from V and 0 bases from J, with 17 bases in between. CDR3 bases: TGTGCCAGCAGCCCCGCGACTCCTACCCTCTCCTACGAGCAGTACTTC. Encoded protein: CASSPATPTLSYEQYF.

CDR3 region: CASLILSLHNEQFF. As DNA, the CDR3 is TGTGCCAGCCTGATACTCTCCCTCCACAATGAGCAGTTCTTC. The chain links TRBV4-2 to TRBJ2-1; D remains ambiguous. Germline V gene sequence: CDR1 LGHNA, CDR2 YNFKEQ. The CDR3 consists of 14 residues. The germline V and J ends were trimmed by 8 bases and 5 bases, with 16 bases remaining between them.

This rearrangement joins TRBV3-1 (or the pseudogene TRBV3-2) to TRBJ2-3; a possible D gene is TRBD2 (6 bases). V lost 4 bases to trimming and J lost 1 base, with 9 bases between them. This CDR3 is built from 14 residues. The germline V gene has CDR1 LGHDT and CDR2 YNNKEL (reference sequence). CDR3 sequence: CASSLREGTDTQYF. As DNA, the CDR3 is TGTGCCAGCAGCCTAAGGGAGGGCACAGATACGCAGTATTTT.

This chain links TRBV12-3 or TRBV12-4 with TRBJ1-5; D perhaps matches TRBD1 (5 bases). Trimming pared 9 bases from V and 6 bases from J, leaving 12 bases between. There are 12 residues in the CDR3. Here the CDR3 DNA reads TGTGCCAGTAGTCAGGGCCCTCAGCCCCAGCATTTT. It is translated as CASSQGPQPQHF.

This clone appeared a few times. This sequence joins TRBV3-1 (or the pseudogene TRBV3-2) and TRBJ2-5, with 9 bases matching TRBD2. The CDR3 sequence is 17 residues long. The V gene end was trimmed by 4 bases and the J gene end by 1 base; junction bases not matched to a gene: 10. The germline CDR1 and CDR2 sequences are LGHDT and YNNKEL (reference sequence). The CDR3 DNA follows: TGTGCCAGCAGCCCGAGGGTCTGCGGGAGGGCCCAAGAGACCCAGTACTTC. Translation: CASSPRVCGRAQETQYF.

J is TRBJ2-7 and V is TRBV28; 9 bases fit TRBD2. The CDR3 loop spans 14 amino acids. The germline gives CDR1 MDHEN, CDR2 SYDVKM. V lost 6 bases, J lost 3 bases, and 6 bases stayed unmatched. This chain's CDR3 is CASRVAGVNYEQYF. The CDR3 DNA is TGTGCCAGCAGAGTAGCGGGAGTAAACTACGAGCAGTACTTC.

The gene calls are TRBV7-6 and TRBJ1-3, with D hard to call. Germline CDR1 reads SGHVS; CDR2 reads FNYEAQ. CDR3 length equals 13 residues. Trimming stripped 2 bases from V and 4 bases from J, with 6 bases between. Written as DNA, the CDR3 is TGTGCCAGCAGCTTACGAGACGGAAACACCATATATTTT. It is translated as CASSLRDGNTIYF.

The chain uses TRBV10-3 and TRBJ2-3, with TRBD2 identical over 12 bases. The CDR3 extends over 14 amino acids. CDR1 ENHRY and CDR2 SYGVKD come from the germline V gene. The V and J ends lost 6 bases and 5 bases, in that order; junction bases with no gene match: 3. This CDR3 is CAIRPGLAGDTQYF. In DNA, the CDR3 is TGTGCCATCAGACCGGGACTAGCGGGAGATACGCAGTATTTT.

The gene calls are TRBV7-2 and TRBJ2-7; 9 bases align to TRBD1. Germline loops: CDR1 SGHTA, CDR2 FQGNSA. V lost 3 bases, J lost 4 bases, and 7 bases stayed unmatched. The CDR3 contains 15 residues. The CDR3 coding sequence is TGTGCCAGCAGCTTGGGATCGGACAGGGGTTACGAGCAGTACTTC. This encodes CASSLGSDRGYEQYF.

V and J are TRBV7-2 and TRBJ2-2; no clear D gene. The CDR3 has 15 amino acids. CDR1 and CDR2 from the germline V gene are SGHTA and FQGNSA. V was clipped by 0 bases and J by 2 bases, with 7 bases between them. The CDR3 reads CASSLATPNTGELFF. CDR3 DNA: TGTGCCAGCAGCTTAGCGACTCCCAACACCGGGGAGCTGTTTTTT.